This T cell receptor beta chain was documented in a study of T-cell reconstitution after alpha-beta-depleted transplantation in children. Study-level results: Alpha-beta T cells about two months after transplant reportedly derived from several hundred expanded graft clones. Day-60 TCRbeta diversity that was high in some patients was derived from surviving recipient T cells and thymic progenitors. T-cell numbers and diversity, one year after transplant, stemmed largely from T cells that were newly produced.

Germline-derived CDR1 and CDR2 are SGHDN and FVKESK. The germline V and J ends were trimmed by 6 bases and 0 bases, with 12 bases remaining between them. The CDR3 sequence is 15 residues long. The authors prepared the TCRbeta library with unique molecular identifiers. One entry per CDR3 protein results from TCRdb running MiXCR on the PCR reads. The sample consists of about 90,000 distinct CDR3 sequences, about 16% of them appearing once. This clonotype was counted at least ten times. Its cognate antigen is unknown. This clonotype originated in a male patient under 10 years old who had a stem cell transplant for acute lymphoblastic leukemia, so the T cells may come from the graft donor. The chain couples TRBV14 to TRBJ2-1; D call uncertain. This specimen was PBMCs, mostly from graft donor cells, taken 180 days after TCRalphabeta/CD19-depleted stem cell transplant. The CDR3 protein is CASSSPLYSYNEQFF. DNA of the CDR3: TGTGCCAGCAGTAGCCCCCTTTACTCCTACAATGAGCAGTTCTTC. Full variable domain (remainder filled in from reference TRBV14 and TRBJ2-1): EAGVTQFPSHSVIEKGQTVTLRCDPISGHDNLYWYRRVMGKEIKFLLHFVKESKQDESGMPNNRFLAERTGGTYSTLKVQPAELEDSGVYFCASSSPLYSYNEQFFGPGTRLTVL.